This T cell receptor beta chain was sequenced during a study of cytomegalovirus exposure and HLA in healthy donors. Study-wide results and limits: Cytomegalovirus-associated TCR beta chains were listed, numbering roughly 150. Cytomegalovirus status was reportedly diagnosed by the classifier with high specificity and sensitivity. Among TCR beta chains of equal frequency, HLA-associated ones were more clonally expanded in a later analysis.

With 1 base clipped from V and 6 bases from J, the junction kept 3 bases outside the gene matches. This CDR3 comprises 13 residues. Per the germline V gene, CDR1 is KGHSH and CDR2 is LQKENI. Primers included in the PCR were 60 Vbeta and 13 Jbeta primers. Sequencing used immunoSEQ multiplex PCR; TCRdb keeps in-frame clones, though not all of them. This sample has fewer than 150,000 clones, with about 66% found just once. To note about this clone: Its antigen is currently unknown.

Sample: PBMCs. V gene TRBV18 combines with J gene TRBJ2-7; TRBD1 aligns across 7 bases. This sequence originates from a human donor in good health. The DNA of the CDR3 is TGTGCCAGCTCACCACAGGGGGCGGGCGAGCAGTACTTC. Translation gives CASSPQGAGEQYF.